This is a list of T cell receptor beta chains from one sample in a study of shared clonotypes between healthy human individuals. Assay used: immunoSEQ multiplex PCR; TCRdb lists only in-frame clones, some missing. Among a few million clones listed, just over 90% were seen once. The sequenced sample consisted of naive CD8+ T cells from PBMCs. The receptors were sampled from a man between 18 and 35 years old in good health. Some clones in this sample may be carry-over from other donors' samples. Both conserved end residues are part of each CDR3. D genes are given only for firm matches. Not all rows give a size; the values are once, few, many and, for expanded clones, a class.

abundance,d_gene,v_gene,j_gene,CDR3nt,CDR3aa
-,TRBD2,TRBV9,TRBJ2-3,TGTGCCAGCAGCGTTAGCGGGAGGGAAGGAGATACGCAGTATTTT,CASSVSGREGDTQYF
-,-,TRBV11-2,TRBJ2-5,TGTGCCAGCAGCTTATCGGCTCGGGGCGAAGAGACCCAGTACTTC,CASSLSARGEETQYF
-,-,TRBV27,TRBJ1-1,TGTGCCAGCAGTTTATTGGGCAGGGTGAACACTGAAGCTTTCTTT,CASSLLGRVNTEAFF
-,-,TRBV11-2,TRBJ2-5,TGTGCCAGCAGTGAAGTGGTTGAAGGAGAAGAGACCCAGTACTTC,CASSEVVEGEETQYF
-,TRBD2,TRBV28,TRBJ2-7,TGTGCCAGCAGTTCGACCACTAGCGGGACCTACTACGAGCAGTACTTC,CASSSTTSGTYYEQYF
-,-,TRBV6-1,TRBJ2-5,TGTGCCACCGTACCAACAGGAATCGGGGGGACCCAGTACTTC,CATVPTGIGGTQYF
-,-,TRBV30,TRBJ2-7,TGTGCCTGGAGTATCGGCTACGAGCAGTACTTC,CAWSIGYEQYF
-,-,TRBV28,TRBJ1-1,TGTGCCAGCAGTCCCACGGGGAACACTGAAGCTTTCTTT,CASSPTGNTEAFF
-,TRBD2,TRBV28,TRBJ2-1,TGTGCCAGCAGTTTACCTACTAGGGTGGGGGGGTCCTACAATGAGCAGTTCTTC,CASSLPTRVGGSYNEQFF
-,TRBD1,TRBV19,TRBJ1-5,TGTGCCAGTAGACGGACAGGGATTTTTCACAATCAGCCCCAGCATTTT,CASRRTGIFHNQPQHF
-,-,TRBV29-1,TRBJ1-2,TGCAGCGCCATGTGGGCTAAAGGCTACACCTTC,CSAMWAKGYTF
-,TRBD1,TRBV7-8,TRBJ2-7,TGTGCCAGCAGCCTTCTGGGACAGAAGACCTACGAGCAGTACTTC,CASSLLGQKTYEQYF
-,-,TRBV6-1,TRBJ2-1,TGTGCCAGCAGTACCCCAAAGCGACACAATGAGCAGTTCTTC,CASSTPKRHNEQFF
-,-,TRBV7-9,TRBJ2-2,TGTGCCCAGCAGCTTTTGACCGGGGAGCTGTTTTTT,CAQQLLTGELFF
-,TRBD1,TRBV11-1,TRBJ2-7,TGTGCCAGCAGTCCCCCGGGACAGGCCTCCTACGAGCAGTACTTC,CASSPPGQASYEQYF
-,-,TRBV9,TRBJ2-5,TGTGCCAGCAGCGTAGGTGGCAGGACCCAAGAGACCCAGTACTTC,CASSVGGRTQETQYF
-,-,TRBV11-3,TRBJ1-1,TGTGCCAGCAGCTTGACAGGACATGAGAACACTGAAGCTTTCTTT,CASSLTGHENTEAFF
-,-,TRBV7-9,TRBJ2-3,TGTGCCAGCAGCTTCACTAGCAAGGGCACAGATACGCAGTATTTT,CASSFTSKGTDTQYF
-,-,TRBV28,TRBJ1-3,TGTGCCAGCGGTACGGTTCAGGGGCTCCCGGTCGGAAACACCATATATTTT,CASGTVQGLPVGNTIYF
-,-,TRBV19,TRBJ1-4,TGTGCCAGTAAAGTAGAGTGGCGTACTAATGAAAAACTGTTTTTT,CASKVEWRTNEKLFF
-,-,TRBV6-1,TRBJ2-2,TGTGCCAGCAGTTTTTTTGCCGGGGAGCTGTTTTTT,CASSFFAGELFF
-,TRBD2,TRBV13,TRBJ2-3,TGTGCCAGCAGCTCGGGGACTAGCGGGGCGGATACGCAGTATTTT,CASSSGTSGADTQYF
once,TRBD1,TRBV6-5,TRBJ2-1,TGTGCCACCTCCGGGACAGGTGGCGGAGAGCAGTTCTTC,CATSGTGGGEQFF
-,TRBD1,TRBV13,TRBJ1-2,TGTGCCAGCAGCGGGGGACAGGCGCACCCTCCCTACACCTTC,CASSGGQAHPPYTF
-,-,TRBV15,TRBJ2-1,TGTGCCACCAGCAGGGGAAGTAATGAGCAGTTCTTC,CATSRGSNEQFF
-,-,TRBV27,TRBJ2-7,TGTGCCAGCAGTTTCGGTGGGGGATCCGACTCCTACGAGCAGTACTTC,CASSFGGGSDSYEQYF
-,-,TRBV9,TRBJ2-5,TGTGCCAGCAGCGTATTTGGGGTTGTCCAAGAGACCCAGTACTTC,CASSVFGVVQETQYF
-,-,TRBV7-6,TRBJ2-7,TGTGCCAGCAGCTTAGGGAGGGGGTACGCCTACGAGCAGTACTTC,CASSLGRGYAYEQYF
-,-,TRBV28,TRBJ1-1,TGTGCCAGCACCCCGGGGCCGGTTGAAGCTTTCTTT,CASTPGPVEAFF